This TCR beta chain was found in a study of shared clonotypes between healthy human individuals (TCRdb year 2020). For the study in its entirety: The cohort comprised a couple of women and a few men aged 18 to 49 years. For each donor, three plates each were used for CD4 naive and CD4 memory, two plates were used for CD8 naive, and one plate was used for CD8 memory. To estimate repertoire size and how much clonotype sharing occurs between individuals, the study deeply sequenced the blood TCR repertoires of roughly 5 healthy adults. Libraries were prepared and TCR repertoires were sequenced by different laboratories using diverse techniques, in order to increase sequencing depth and limit assay-specific biases. Each donor's leukapheresis produced roughly between about 0.9 and 9.5 billion PBMCs.

The germline V gene gives CDR1 as SGHDT and CDR2 as YYEEEE. The CDR3 goes from the cysteine to the phenylalanine over 14 residues. Here the CDR3 DNA is all that survives: 42 bases in frame from base 1. The V end loses 0 bases and the J end loses 13 bases, and a stretch of 19 bases separates them. The donors were healthy, HIV-negative adults who had no recently reported acute infections or vaccinations. Every donor was a Caucasian adult living in Nashville, Tennessee, USA. CD4+ T cells were enriched through magnetic negative selection, after which naive cells were positively selected on CD45RA and the remaining negative fraction served as the memory subset. Blood was collected by leukapheresis, and PBMCs were isolated by Ficoll-Histopaque density gradient centrifugation and then cryopreserved in liquid nitrogen vapor phase. Analytical flow cytometry was used to check the purity and quantity of every magnetically sorted T cell population. From each sorted fraction, genomic DNA was isolated and quantified by UV absorbance on a Nanodrop 2000c.

TCR CDR3 regions were amplified from genomic DNA by multiplex PCR using the deep immunoSEQ assay. For each cell subset, the extracted genomic DNA was distributed evenly across all wells of several immunoSEQ 96-well plates, and each plate served as one replicate. Each replicate PCR for sorted subsets received approximately 200 ng genomic DNA, equal to tens of thousands of T cell genomes. Purified libraries were quantified with a Qubit 3.0 fluorometer, sized on a Bioanalyzer 2100, and re-quantified with the KAPA Library Quantification kit. Every immunoSEQ 96-well plate was sequenced on a dedicated single-read 150-cycle Illumina NextSeq 550 flow cell. For the original study's pipeline: Because the immunoSEQ output included only junctional sequences and no quality scores, the filtering could not be the same as the filtering used for full-length reads. Sequences were annotated with PyIR, a Python wrapper for IgBLAST v1.9, using IMGT germline references to assign V/J genes and CDR3. Reads were filtered out if the reads had weak V/J assignments (E-value above 1e-6), no CDR3, stop codons, out-of-frame junctions, or ambiguous translated residues. A V3J clonotype was defined by an identical inferred V gene, J gene, and CDR3 amino acid sequence. Percentage overlap between repertoires was computed as shared unique clonotypes divided by the size of the smaller repertoire. RTK rarefaction, the Chao1 estimator, and Recon v2.1 estimates of unobserved clonotypes were used to assess repertoire richness. Generation probabilities for all TCRbeta clonotypes obtained by the gDNA method from a handful of donors were computed using OLGA. In its TCRdb copy, this immuneACCESS table keeps in-frame sequences only and misses some clones. Where compared with another copy, unresolved V genes explain less than half of these, and the others have no known cause. For V, J and clone size, that table is used; D and trimming come from the DNA. Recorded for this sample are fewer than 850,000 clones; less than 80% of them occurred a single time. Of the sample, under 2% is held by the ten largest clones.

Summary of the overall study and its limitations: Sampling was restricted to blood, and TCR repertoires in tissues likely differ from the TCR repertoires found in blood. When a few donors were compared, the shared fraction of clonotypes was 5% to 6.5% for naive CD4, around 3.6% for naive CD8, 2.3% for memory CD4, and 0.35% to 0.4% for memory CD8. Compared with non-shared clonotypes, the clonotypes found in all four sorted-subset donors had higher generation probabilities. Rarefaction of sorted-subset datasets indicated incomplete sequencing despite the large sequencing depth. Pairwise subsampling indicated that sequencing depth was expected to affect the degree of clonotype sharing among donors. Larger estimated clonotype richness was generally found for naive subsets than for memory subsets. Because the study included only a small number of donors, the genetic and exposure-history diversity represented was limited.

As regards this clone: Its target antigen remains unknown. Per-base qualities were not stored, and no clone one base away is much larger.

The sample taken for sequencing was memory CD4+ T cells sorted from blood. This specimen's cell subset or site label, per the study, means: CD45RA-negative fraction. Here the chain combines TRBV5-6 and TRBJ1-2; confidence is insufficient to name the D gene. This TCR derives from a woman aged 25 to 45 in good health. CDR3 protein: CASSLAGWPGSFTF. DNA sequence: TGTGCCAGCAGCTTGGCCGGGTGGCCCGGTTCATTCACCTTC.